This T cell receptor beta chain originates from a study of CD8+CD57+ T cells in acquired aplastic anemia. At the level of the study: Across the sorted CD4+ and CD8+ cells, DNA amounts averaged about 3.1 ug.

This CDR3 region has 16 residues. CDR1 is DFQATT and CDR2 is SNEGSKA in the germline V gene (reference sequence). Genomic DNA was employed as the template in profiling TCR beta VDJ and CDR3. MiXCR, run by TCRdb on the reads, gives a single entry per CDR3 protein. The sample includes around 180,000 distinct CDR3 sequences, less than 50% of them seen just once. This clonotype appeared a single time. Its ends do not fully match the called genes, so a read error is possible. An expansion of CD8+CD57+ cells by flow cytometry had been shown in patients chosen for sequencing. Among the patients, all had severe acquired aplastic anemia. Patients had received no therapy at the time of blood sampling.

The chain couples TRBV20-1 to TRBJ2-2; 7 nucleotides agree with TRBD1. The receptor's source is a human donor with aplastic anemia. Material: sorted CD4+, CD8+, or CD8+CD57+ T cells (not recorded which) from PBMCs. For the CDR3, the DNA is TGCAGTGCTAGAGAGGGGGACAGAACGAACACCGGTGAGCTGTTTTTT. It yields the protein CSAREGDRTNTGELFF.